Given below is one T cell receptor beta chain in context. Compared with germline, one end of the junction differs, possibly owing to a read error. The CDR3 sequence is 14 residues long. Germline V gene sequence: CDR1 DFQATT, CDR2 SNEGSKA (reference sequence). The sample is drawn from a study of blood T cells in healthy people across ages. Study background: Template switching picked up about one barcoded beta molecule for each two T cells.

A sample-barcoded 5' primer and a J-beta primer mix were used in a second PCR of about 6 to 11 cycles. Per sample, CDR3-containing paired-end reads numbered at least 2.5 million. Each CDR3 protein is one row after TCRdb ran MiXCR on the 5' RACE reads. The profile covers some 760,000 distinct CDR3 sequences, with approximately 25% appearing a single time and 9.4% taken by the ten largest. These data were also reused for a study on T cells of mothers and their children. That report adds: Material was donated by three healthy Caucasian mothers and their six children.

The chain couples TRBV20-1 to TRBJ2-3; D possibly corresponds to TRBD2 (5 bases). The sequencing input was blood. The source of this sequence is a boy aged 10-17 years in good health. DNA for the CDR3: TGCAGTGCTAGAGGATTCGAGGGCACGGATACGCAGTATTTT. This encodes CSARGFEGTDTQYF.